The 5 T cell receptor beta chains in this list originate from one sample, sequenced in a study of CD8 T cells in Susac syndrome. Random hexamers served to reverse transcribe about 0.45 to 1 ug RNA. TCRdb reprocessed the immunoSEQ multiplex PCR reads via MiXCR and lists one record per CDR3 protein. Among approximately 180,000 distinct CDR3 sequences listed, approximately 95% were seen once. The sample taken for sequencing was CD4+ T cells from PBMCs. Every receptor here comes from a human donor with multiple sclerosis.

The chain combines TRBV3-1 with TRBJ2-1, with 7 bases identical to TRBD1. The CDR3 length is 14 residues. The V gene end was trimmed by 3 bases and the J gene end by 3 bases; junction bases not matched to a gene: 2. CDR1 and CDR2 from the germline V gene are LGHDT and YNNKEL (reference sequence). The CDR3 nucleotides are TGTGCCAGCAGCCATGGGACAGTCTACAATGAGCAGTTCTTC. Its protein product is CASSHGTVYNEQFF.

The gene calls are TRBV20-1 and TRBJ2-5, with D perhaps matching TRBD1 (5 bases). The CDR3 has 14 amino acids. Germline assignment: CDR1 DFQATT and CDR2 SNEGSKA (reference sequence). CDR3 nucleotides: TGCAGCGCTCTCAATCCTAAGACAGCGGAGACCCAGTACTTC. Encoded protein: CSALNPKTAETQYF.

The sample holds one count of this clonotype. V usage is TRBV18 and J usage is TRBJ1-1; D gene uncertain. In germline, CDR1 is KGHSH, CDR2 LQKENI. V lost 1 base to trimming and J lost 0 bases, with 18 bases between them. The length of the CDR3 is 18 residues. The CDR3 bases are TGTGCCAGCTCACCACGGGTCACCTCGACTCCCATGAACACTGAAGCTTTCTTT. It encodes CASSPRVTSTPMNTEAFF.

This rearrangement joins TRBV20-1 to TRBJ1-1, with D possibly TRBD1 on 5 matching bases. This CDR3 region has 16 residues. Germline V gene data show CDR1 as DFQATT and CDR2 as SNEGSKA (reference sequence). Trimming cost V 0 bases and J 5 bases, with 19 bases left between them. CDR3: CSARDNTGLSRTEAFF. CDR3 nucleotides: TGCAGTGCTAGAGATAACACAGGCCTCTCGCGGACTGAAGCTTTCTTT.

The rearrangement joins TRBV2 to TRBJ2-5, with D hard to call. Trimming left V 8 bases short and J 3 bases short, with 19 bases between. Germline loops: CDR1 SNHLY, CDR2 FYNNEI. CDR3 size: 15 residues. The CDR3 DNA follows: TGTGCCAGCCGTAGTTCCCCCCACAGAGAAGAGACCCAGTACTTC. Protein sequence: CASRSSPHREETQYF.